The clone carrying this T cell receptor (beta chain) has just a few counts. Peripheral blood CD8+ and CD4+ T cells were profiled by TCR beta sequencing. TEMRA cells were FACS-enriched, and CD8+ and CD4+ T cells were isolated negatively. These data belong to a study of CD8 T cells in Susac syndrome. CDR1 and CDR2 from the germline V gene are SGHVS and FNYEAQ. CDR3 length equals 15 residues. V lost 6 bases to trimming and J lost 5 bases; unmatched junction nucleotides: 5. Random-hexamer reverse transcription was applied to about 0.5 to 1 ug RNA. An immunoSEQ multiplex PCR amplified TCR beta CDR3 over 54 Vbeta and 13 Jbeta. TCRdb itself ran the immunoSEQ multiplex PCR reads through MiXCR, one entry per CDR3 protein. The sample gives about 280,000 distinct CDR3 sequences, 70% to 90% of which show up once; over 0.1% is in the top ten.

This chain uses TRBV7-6 with TRBJ2-1; 12 bases are a match to TRBD2. The receptor was isolated from a human donor with multiple sclerosis. Sequenced input: CD8+ T cells from PBMCs. The DNA for the CDR3 is TGTGCCAGCAGGAGACTAGCGGGAGTAGACAATGAGCAGTTCTTC. Its translation: CASRRLAGVDNEQFF.